A selection of T cell receptor beta chains follows, all from one sample in a study of cytomegalovirus exposure and HLA in healthy donors. Method: immunoSEQ multiplex PCR; TCRdb's copy keeps in-frame clones and lacks some. The table has roughly 100,000 clones, roughly 74% seen once. The sample was PBMCs. The receptors come from a man aged 35-49 years in good health and CMV-seronegative. Each CDR3 is given with its conserved first and last residue. Fields, in order: D gene, clone size, CDR3 length, V gene, J gene, CDR3 DNA, CDR3 protein. The D gene is left open where the match is weak. Rows may omit the clone size; those that give it use once, few, many or a size class.

>TRBD2|-|15|TRBV6-1|TRBJ2-7
TGTGCCAGCACCTCCGGCCGAGCGGGGGCCCACGAGCAGTACTTC
CASTSGRAGAHEQYF
>TRBD2|-|17|TRBV9|TRBJ2-7
TGTGCCAGCAGCGAGGGACTAGCGGGGGCCAACTCCTACGAGCAGTACTTC
CASSEGLAGANSYEQYF
>TRBD2|-|14|TRBV5-1|TRBJ2-1
TGCGCCAGCAGCCTAGCGGGGGGGCCTAATGAGCAGTTCTTC
CASSLAGGPNEQFF
>-|-|14|TRBV6-5|TRBJ2-5
TGTGCCAACAGTCGCGGTGGAGGGGTCGGGACCCAGTACTTC
CANSRGGGVGTQYF
>-|few|15|TRBV6-1|TRBJ1-1
TGTGCCAGCAGAAGTCACCCTAGGGGGAACACTGAAGCTTTCTTT
CASRSHPRGNTEAFF
>-|-|13|TRBV7-3|TRBJ2-5
TGTGCCAGCAGCCTACTACCTCAAGAGACCCAGTACTTC
CASSLLPQETQYF
>-|-|14|TRBV9|TRBJ2-2
TGTGCCAGCAGCCCCATATCGGGGGCCGGGGAGCTGTTTTTT
CASSPISGAGELFF
>TRBD2|few|14|TRBV25-1|TRBJ2-5
TGTGCCAGCAGTTCGGGGGGGCCTACTGAGACCCAGTACTTC
CASSSGGPTETQYF
>-|-|13|TRBV7-2|TRBJ1-2
TGTGCCAGCAGCCCGCAGGGGTTATATGGCTACACCTTC
CASSPQGLYGYTF
>-|-|14|TRBV9|TRBJ2-7
TGTGCCAGCAGCGCCCGGGACAACTCCTACGAGCAGTACTTC
CASSARDNSYEQYF
>TRBD1|-|13|TRBV2|TRBJ1-5
TGTGCCAGCAGCCTGGGACAGAATCAGCCCCAGCATTTT
CASSLGQNQPQHF
>TRBD1|once|13|TRBV6-1|TRBJ1-2
TGTGCCAGCAGCGGACAGGGGGCCAGTGGCTACACCTTC
CASSGQGASGYTF
>-|few|13|TRBV10-3|TRBJ2-5
TGTGCCATCAGTGGGGACAACCAAGAGACCCAGTACTTC
CAISGDNQETQYF
>-|-|14|TRBV5-4|TRBJ2-1
TGTGCCAGCAGCCGCGGAGGGCAGCTCAATGAGCAGTTCTTC
CASSRGGQLNEQFF
>-|-|14|TRBV14|TRBJ2-7
TGTGCCAGCAGCCAACGGACAGCCCTCTACGAGCAGTACTTC
CASSQRTALYEQYF
>-|few|17|TRBV4-1|TRBJ1-4
TGCGCCAGCAGCCAAGAGGGGACTCCTGCAACTAATGAAAAACTGTTTTTT
CASSQEGTPATNEKLFF
>-|few|13|TRBV19|TRBJ1-4
TGTGCCAGCGGGGGGAGCACTAATGAAAAACTGTTTTTT
CASGGSTNEKLFF
>-|-|12|TRBV25-1|TRBJ1-3
TGTGCCACCCTTAGCTCTGGAAACACCATATATTTT
CATLSSGNTIYF
>-|-|14|TRBV6-5|TRBJ2-7
TGTGCCAGCAGCTACTCGATTATCAGCTACGAGCAGTACTTC
CASSYSIISYEQYF
>TRBD2|-|17|TRBV7-2|TRBJ2-1
TGTGCCAGCAGCTTAGTATCCGGGACTAGCGGTGGTAATGAGCAGTTCTTC
CASSLVSGTSGGNEQFF
>-|-|14|TRBV5-1|TRBJ1-4
TGCGCCAGCAGCCTGGGACATTCTAATGAAAAACTGTTTTTT
CASSLGHSNEKLFF
>-|few|15|TRBV12-2|TRBJ2-7
TGTGCAAGTCGCTTGATCGGACAGGGCCTCCACGAGCAGTACTTC
CASRLIGQGLHEQYF
>-|-|12|TRBV5-6|TRBJ1-2
TGTGCCAGCAGCTCGGACACCTATGGCTACACCTTC
CASSSDTYGYTF
>TRBD1|-|14|TRBV2|TRBJ1-2
TGTGCCAGCAGGGGGACAGGCCTTAACTATGGCTACACCTTC
CASRGTGLNYGYTF
>-|-|14|TRBV29-1|TRBJ1-1
TGCAGCGTTGAAGATAGACGGGGTAACACTGAAGCTTTCTTT
CSVEDRRGNTEAFF
>-|-|15|TRBV27|TRBJ2-2
TGTGCCAGCAGTTTATCGGGGAGAAAGAGCGGGGAGCTGTTTTTT
CASSLSGRKSGELFF
>-|-|13|TRBV7-9|TRBJ2-2
TGTGCCAGCAGCTTATATGAGAACGGGGAGCTGTTTTTT
CASSLYENGELFF
>TRBD1|few|15|TRBV7-9|TRBJ2-5
TGTGCCAGCAGTTTTATGGGACAGCGACAAGAGACCCAGTACTTC
CASSFMGQRQETQYF
>TRBD1|-|14|TRBV10-1|TRBJ2-7
TGCGCCAGCAGTGAGGGACAGGGGGGTTCCAAGCAGTACTTC
CASSEGQGGSKQYF
>-|-|14|TRBV7-2|TRBJ1-2
TGTGCCAGCAGCTTAAGTTTCGGTCCTTATGGCTACACCTTC
CASSLSFGPYGYTF
>-|-|13|TRBV29-1|TRBJ2-7
TGCAGCGTTCTAGACTACCTCCCTGACGAGCAGTACTTC
CSVLDYLPDEQYF
>-|-|15|TRBV18|TRBJ1-2
TGTGCCAGCTCACCAACGGCGGGGTCGGGCTATGGCTACACCTTC
CASSPTAGSGYGYTF
>-|-|17|TRBV5-1|TRBJ1-6
TGCGCCAGCAGCTTAGGTCAGGGAGGGCGTCCCAATTCACCCCTCCACTTT
CASSLGQGGRPNSPLHF
>-|-|13|TRBV6-1|TRBJ1-5
TGTGCCAGCAGGCGCACTCCGACGGGGCCCCAGCATTTT
CASRRTPTGPQHF
>TRBD2|-|17|TRBV7-2|TRBJ2-1
TGTGCCAGCAGCCCATTCGGGGGGGCAGAATCCTACAATGAGCAGTTCTTC
CASSPFGGAESYNEQFF
>-|-|13|TRBV7-9|TRBJ2-7
TGTGCCAGCAGCGCAACAGGGCGGTACGAGCAGTACTTC
CASSATGRYEQYF
>TRBD1|-|15|TRBV5-6|TRBJ2-1
TGTGCCAGCAGCTGGACAGGGAATACCTACAATGAGCAGTTCTTC
CASSWTGNTYNEQFF
>-|-|15|TRBV5-1|TRBJ1-5
TGCGCCAGCAGCTTGGAGTCACGGGAGAATCAGCCCCAGCATTTT
CASSLESRENQPQHF
>-|-|14|TRBV19|TRBJ2-5
TGTGCCAGTAGTCCAGGGGGGTTGCCAGAGACCCAGTACTTC
CASSPGGLPETQYF
>-|-|13|TRBV2|TRBJ1-2
TGTGCCAGCAGCGGAGCCGGGGAGGGGGGCTACACCTTC
CASSGAGEGGYTF
>-|few|11|TRBV5-6|TRBJ1-2
TGTGCCAGCAGCTACAGTGGTGGCTACACCTTC
CASSYSGGYTF
>-|-|14|TRBV5-5|TRBJ1-5
TGTGCCAGCAGCTTGGGTGGGGGGGGTCAGCCCCAGCATTTT
CASSLGGGGQPQHF
>TRBD1|-|15|TRBV27|TRBJ2-2
TGTGCCAGCAGCAAAGACAGGGGGAACACCGGGGAGCTGTTTTTT
CASSKDRGNTGELFF
>TRBD1|few|15|TRBV18|TRBJ2-3
TGTGCCAGCTCACCGGCTGGACAGGGGGGCGATACGCAGTATTTT
CASSPAGQGGDTQYF
>TRBD2|-|15|TRBV9|TRBJ2-1
TGTGCCAGCAGCGAGGCAGCGGGGGGTAACAATGAGCAGTTCTTC
CASSEAAGGNNEQFF
>-|-|14|TRBV28|TRBJ2-7
TGTGCCAGCAGTTTATTCCTAGCAGCGCGCGAGCAGTACTTC
CASSLFLAAREQYF
>-|few|12|TRBV10-3|TRBJ2-1
TGTGCCATCAGTGAGTCGGGCAGAGAGCAGTTCTTC
CAISESGREQFF
>TRBD2|-|17|TRBV4-1|TRBJ2-3
TGCGCCAGCAGCCTAGGCCCAGGGACTAGCGGGGGAGGAACGCAGTATTTT
CASSLGPGTSGGGTQYF
>TRBD1|-|14|TRBV6-4|TRBJ2-1
TGTGCCAGCAGGGCACAGGGGGCTGGGGATGAGCAGTTCTTC
CASRAQGAGDEQFF
>-|-|12|TRBV6-1|TRBJ1-2
TGTGCCAGCACTTCAGGGGACTATGGCTACACCTTC
CASTSGDYGYTF
>-|-|14|TRBV18|TRBJ1-2
TGTGCCAGCTCACCACCGGGGAGGAACTATGGCTACACCTTC
CASSPPGRNYGYTF
>-|-|11|TRBV6-5|TRBJ1-2
TGTGCCAGCAGTAGCCTATATGGCTACACCTTC
CASSSLYGYTF
>-|-|14|TRBV21-1|TRBJ2-5
TGTGCCAGCAGCTCGACAGGCCTCCAAGAGACCCAGTACTTC
CASSSTGLQETQYF
>TRBD2|-|17|TRBV5-1|TRBJ2-1
TGCGCCAGCAGCTTGGCTAGCGGGGGGCCAACCTACAATGAGCAGTTCTTC
CASSLASGGPTYNEQFF
>TRBD2|-|16|TRBV7-6|TRBJ2-1
TGTGCCAGCAGCTTAGGGTCCGGGACTAGGATCGATGAGCAGTTCTTC
CASSLGSGTRIDEQFF
>-|-|15|TRBV2|TRBJ1-6
TGTGCCAGCAGGGACATAGACACTTATAATTCACCCCTCCACTTT
CASRDIDTYNSPLHF
>-|-|15|TRBV7-2|TRBJ2-2
TGTGCCAGCAGCTTAGACGGGAAGAGCACCGGGGAGCTGTTTTTT
CASSLDGKSTGELFF
>TRBD1|-|14|TRBV5-1|TRBJ2-1
TGCGCCAGCAGTCCCGGGACAGGGTACAATGAGCAGTTCTTC
CASSPGTGYNEQFF
>TRBD2|-|13|TRBV2|TRBJ2-5
TGTGCCAGCAGCCCTCCGGGACTAGCGACCCAGTACTTC
CASSPPGLATQYF